This TCR beta chain appears in the sequencing data of a study of response to subunit inactivated influenza vaccine. With regard to this clonotype: Its antigen is undetermined.

This CDR3 region has 14 residues. The ends were cut back, 4 bases at V and 5 bases at J, with 14 bases in the middle. The germline V gene has CDR1 MNHEY and CDR2 SVGAGI. TCRdb processed the RT-PCR reads anew with MiXCR; each CDR3 protein has one entry. The sample carries fewer than 200,000 distinct CDR3 sequences, approximately 8.7% recorded once. Study results and limitations: Seasonal influenza vaccination, on each occasion, was suggested by the authors to recruit few new T cells.

This sample comprised non-naive T cells sorted from PBMCs, obtained on the day of vaccination. This TCR was sampled from a man in his fifties who received an inactivated influenza vaccine. The chain carries TRBV6-5 and TRBJ1-1; D unclear. CDR3 loop: CASSFGEGRTEAFF. CDR3 nucleotides: TGTGCCAGCAGTTTCGGGGAGGGTCGGACTGAAGCTTTCTTT.